This T cell receptor (beta chain) originates from a study of cytomegalovirus exposure and HLA in healthy donors. Study as a whole: There were nearly 120 million unique TCR beta sequences, drawn from about 180 million T cells, in an earlier analysis. Clustering assigned over 70% of the approximately 400 genotyped donors to the Caucasian-associated ancestry cluster. Findings of the study overall: Later analysis placed DRB1 highest and HLA-C lowest in TCR association rates, which differed by HLA locus. Later genetic work tied a missense DCLRE1C variant to beta-chain V and J trimming.

PCR was performed using 60 Vbeta and 13 Jbeta primers. The protocol was immunoSEQ multiplex PCR, while the TCRdb copy is restricted to in-frame clones and leaves out a portion. In the table there are around 130,000 clones, 79% of which are singletons. In regard to this clone: The antigen remains unidentified.

V was clipped by 4 bases and J by 1 base; unmatched bases: 2. Germline CDR1 reads KGHSH; CDR2 reads LQKENI. This CDR3 is built from 14 residues. What was sequenced was PBMCs. The chain uses TRBV18 and TRBJ2-3, with TRBD1 matching 7 bases. This receptor was identified in a man aged 18 to 35 in good health and CMV-seronegative. The CDR3 region is CASSQGAGTDTQYF. The CDR3 bases are TGTGCCAGCTCACAGGGGGCCGGCACAGATACGCAGTATTTT.